A selection of T cell receptor beta chains follows, all from one sample in a study of T cell responses to AZD1222 COVID-19 vaccine. This table comes from immunoSEQ multiplex PCR, and its TCRdb copy is limited to in-frame clones, with some not included. The sample shows about 120,000 clones, over 75% of them seen only once. The material was peripheral blood, obtained on day 0 of AZD1222 vaccination. All receptors derive from an adult in good health. Both conserved end residues are part of each CDR3. D genes are given only for firm matches. Where a row states a size, it is once, few, many or the class of an expanded clone; other rows omit it.

TRBV18	TRBJ2-7	NA	NA	TGTGCCAGCCGGGACTCTTCGAGCGAGCAGTACTTC	CASRDSSSEQYF
TRBV9	TRBJ1-2	NA	NA	TGTGCCAGCAGCGCATTCACAGGGAGCTATGGCTACACCTTC	CASSAFTGSYGYTF
TRBV5-6	TRBJ2-3	NA	few	TGTGCCAGCAGCTTAGACCTCGGAAATACGCAGTATTTT	CASSLDLGNTQYF
TRBV6-5	TRBJ1-1	NA	NA	TGTGCCAGCAGTACCCCCGACTTAGCTAACACTGAAGCTTTCTTT	CASSTPDLANTEAFF
TRBV5-6	TRBJ1-3	NA	NA	TGTGCCAGCAGTCCATCTTGGGTGCCTGGAAACACCATATATTTT	CASSPSWVPGNTIYF
TRBV18	TRBJ1-2	TRBD1	NA	TGTGCCAGCTCACCTCCCGGGACAGGCTATGGCTACACCTTC	CASSPPGTGYGYTF
TRBV19	TRBJ2-1	TRBD1	NA	TGTGCCAGTAGTATACCATGGGACAGGGGCCATGAGCAGTTCTTC	CASSIPWDRGHEQFF
TRBV4-3	TRBJ2-1	NA	NA	TGCGCCAGCAGCCAAGATCTAACCGATGAGCAGTTCTTC	CASSQDLTDEQFF
TRBV9	TRBJ1-2	TRBD1	NA	TGTGCCAGCAGCGTGATGACAGGGGACTATGGCTACACCTTC	CASSVMTGDYGYTF
TRBV4-3	TRBJ2-5	NA	once	TGCGCCAGCAGCCAATTGGGGGAAGAGACCCAGTACTTC	CASSQLGEETQYF
TRBV7-3	TRBJ2-7	NA	once	TGTGCCAGCAGCTTAAGAGGTTGGGGGCCCTACGAGCAGTACTTC	CASSLRGWGPYEQYF
TRBV6-5	TRBJ2-7	NA	once	TGTGCCAGCAGTTACGGGGCCGAGCAGTACTTC	CASSYGAEQYF
TRBV5-1	TRBJ2-1	NA	once	TGCGCCAGCAGCTTGGGGGACCTCAAGTTCTTC	CASSLGDLKFF
TRBV6-1	TRBJ1-6	NA	NA	TGTGCCAGCAGTGAAGGGGAGGGCTCCTATAATTCACCCCTCCACTTT	CASSEGEGSYNSPLHF
TRBV2	TRBJ2-2	TRBD1	NA	TGTGCCAGCAGTGTCCCGGGACAGACCATCAACACCGGGGAGCTGTTTTTT	CASSVPGQTINTGELFF
TRBV29-1	TRBJ1-1	NA	NA	TGCAGCGTTGCCTCCTCGGGGTATGCGGCTTTCTTT	CSVASSGYAAFF
TRBV7-2	TRBJ1-4	TRBD1	NA	TGTGCCAGCAGCCCATACAGGGGATCGTGGTCAACTAATGAAAAACTGTTTTTT	CASSPYRGSWSTNEKLFF
TRBV14	TRBJ2-1	NA	NA	TGTGCCAGCAGCCAAGATGGGGCTTTCCTCTCCTACAATGAGCAGTTCTTC	CASSQDGAFLSYNEQFF
TRBV5-1	TRBJ1-6	NA	NA	TGCGCCAGCAGCTTGGCCTCGGGGGTCTCACCCCTCCACTTT	CASSLASGVSPLHF
TRBV5-5	TRBJ1-2	TRBD1	NA	TGTGCCAGCAGCTTGGGGACAGGTGGCTACACCTTC	CASSLGTGGYTF
TRBV9	TRBJ1-6	TRBD1	NA	TGTGCCAGCAGCCGGTCCCCCTCAGGGGGCCATTCACCCCTCCACTTT	CASSRSPSGGHSPLHF
TRBV5-1	TRBJ1-4	NA	few	TGCGCCAGCAGCTTGGGGGGTTCGGCAACTAATGAAAAACTGTTTTTT	CASSLGGSATNEKLFF
TRBV5-4	TRBJ2-7	NA	NA	TGTGCCAGCAGCCCTGGGGCTTTCAGCTCCTACGAGCAGTACTTC	CASSPGAFSSYEQYF
TRBV6-6	TRBJ2-1	TRBD1	NA	TGTGCCAGCAGTTCACTCGACAGGGGGTTGAGTAAGTTCTTC	CASSSLDRGLSKFF
TRBV7-8	TRBJ2-3	NA	NA	TGTGCCAGCAGCTTAGAAGAGAGAAGCACAGATACGCAGTATTTT	CASSLEERSTDTQYF
TRBV29-1	TRBJ2-5	TRBD2	NA	TGCAGCGTCCGGGGGGGCGGAGAGACCCAGTACTTC	CSVRGGGETQYF
TRBV5-1	TRBJ2-4	TRBD1	NA	TGCGCCAGCAGCAAAGGACAGGGGGCAAGCATTCAGTACTTC	CASSKGQGASIQYF
TRBV3-1/TRBV3-2	TRBJ2-5	NA	NA	TGTGCCAGCAGCCAAGGCGGGGGCACCCAGTTTGGGGCCCAGTACTTC	CASSQGGGTQFGAQYF
TRBV19	TRBJ2-7	TRBD1	NA	TGTGCCAGTAGTATGTCCTCGGGACAGTACCCTAACGAGCAGTACTTC	CASSMSSGQYPNEQYF
TRBV2	TRBJ2-6	NA	NA	TGTGCCAGCAGTGATAATGGGAGAAATGTCCCTGGGGCCAACGTCCTGACTTTC	CASSDNGRNVPGANVLTF
TRBV2	TRBJ2-3	NA	NA	TGTGCCAGCAGGCGGTGGGGGCATGGGGGCACAGATACGCAGTATTTT	CASRRWGHGGTDTQYF
TRBV7-2	TRBJ1-5	NA	NA	TGTGCCAGCAGCTTAGCAAGGGGCAATCAGCCCCAGCATTTT	CASSLARGNQPQHF
TRBV6-2/TRBV6-3	TRBJ2-1	TRBD2	NA	TGTGCCAGCAGTTACCTACGGGAGGGATACAATGAGCAGTTCTTC	CASSYLREGYNEQFF
TRBV18	TRBJ2-2	NA	NA	TGTGCCAGCTCACCGGATCCTACAAACACCGGGGAGCTGTTTTTT	CASSPDPTNTGELFF
TRBV5-5	TRBJ1-5	NA	NA	TGTGCCAGCAGCGCCCTGCGGGATCAGCCCCAGCATTTT	CASSALRDQPQHF
TRBV12-3/TRBV12-4	TRBJ2-2	NA	NA	TGTGCCAGCAGTTTGAGGGGGTCCGGGGAGCTGTTTTTT	CASSLRGSGELFF
TRBV9	TRBJ1-1	TRBD1	NA	TGTGCCAGCAGTGGACAGGGGGCCCGTACTGCGGCTGAAGCTTTCTTT	CASSGQGARTAAEAFF
TRBV9	TRBJ2-7	TRBD2	NA	TGTGCCAGCAGCGTAGGACGGGAGGGCGCCTACGAGCAGTACTTC	CASSVGREGAYEQYF
TRBV6-5	TRBJ2-3	NA	NA	TGTGCCAGCAGTCTCCGGACAGCAACCACAGATACGCAGTATTTT	CASSLRTATTDTQYF
TRBV7-2	TRBJ2-3	NA	NA	TGTGCCAGCAGCTTACCAGTGGCGGATACGCAGTATTTT	CASSLPVADTQYF
TRBV5-1	TRBJ2-4	NA	NA	TGCGCCAGCAGCAACAGGGGGAGGGACATTCAGTACTTC	CASSNRGRDIQYF
TRBV11-3	TRBJ1-1	NA	NA	TGTGCCAGCAGCTCCACCTCGTACCGCAGGGAAGCTGAAGCTTTCTTT	CASSSTSYRREAEAFF
TRBV7-9	TRBJ1-1	NA	NA	TGTGCCAGCACCTCCGGTGTTCTGAACACTGAAGCTTTCTTT	CASTSGVLNTEAFF
TRBV7-9	TRBJ2-1	NA	NA	TGTGCCAGCAGCTTGTCCAGGGATGAGCAGTTCTTC	CASSLSRDEQFF
TRBV4-3	TRBJ1-2	NA	NA	TGCGCCAGCAGCCAAGCGATTTACTATGGCTACACCTTC	CASSQAIYYGYTF
TRBV6-5	TRBJ2-7	TRBD2	NA	TGTGCCAGCAGGAATAGCGGGAGTGAAGAGCAGTACTTC	CASRNSGSEEQYF
TRBV6-5	TRBJ2-7	TRBD2	NA	TGTGCCAGCAGTCCCGGGACTAGTGCCTACGAGCAGTACTTC	CASSPGTSAYEQYF
TRBV29-1	TRBJ2-3	TRBD1	NA	TGCAGCTCCGGGTCTGGGACAGGGTCAGATACGCAGTATTTT	CSSGSGTGSDTQYF
TRBV7-2	TRBJ2-1	NA	NA	TGTGCCAGCAGCTTAGGGGCTAGCGTAGACAATGAGCAGTTCTTC	CASSLGASVDNEQFF
TRBV27	TRBJ2-7	TRBD2	NA	TGTGCCAGCAGTTTTAGAAAATCAAGCGGGAGGCTGACCTACGAGCAGTACTTC	CASSFRKSSGRLTYEQYF
TRBV19	TRBJ2-2	TRBD2	NA	TGTGCCAGTAGTATACTAGCGGGCGCCACCGGGGAGCTGTTTTTT	CASSILAGATGELFF
TRBV5-6	TRBJ2-3	TRBD2	NA	TGTGCCAGCAGCTTGGTACTAGCGGGCGGGGATACGCAGTATTTT	CASSLVLAGGDTQYF
TRBV3-1/TRBV3-2	TRBJ1-2	TRBD1	NA	TGTGCCAGCAGCCAGACAGGGTATGGCTACACCTTC	CASSQTGYGYTF
TRBV7-2	TRBJ2-3	TRBD1	once	TGTGCCAGCAGTTCGAACGGACAGGGGGTGGATACGCAGTATTTT	CASSSNGQGVDTQYF